This T cell receptor (beta chain) was retrieved from a study of neurological immune-mediated disorders. From germline, CDR1 is DFQATT and CDR2 SNEGSKA (reference sequence). The CDR3 contains 15 residues. V was cut by 0 bases and J by 0 bases, with 12 bases left in between. The table lists this clonotype with many counts. Its antigen is currently unknown. The study, taken as a whole, reports: The highest TCR clonal expansion occurred in HTLV-1-associated myelopathy; multiple sclerosis fell below healthy controls.

A 10-nucleotide random UMI tagged transcripts in template-switch 5'RACE cDNA synthesis. TCRdb redid the calling of the 5' RACE reads with MiXCR, one entry per CDR3 protein. The sample consists of over 60,000 distinct CDR3 sequences, under 5.5% of them appearing once. V gene TRBV20-1 combines with J gene TRBJ2-7; D is undetermined. The sequenced sample consisted of PBMCs. The receptor was derived from a woman in her forties or fifties with multiple sclerosis. CDR3 in DNA: TGCAGTGCTAGAGATTCGAGTTCGTCCTCCTACGAGCAGTACTTC. It specifies CSARDSSSSSYEQYF.